A single sample gave rise to the 8 T cell receptor beta chains below, sequenced in a study of shared clonotypes between healthy human individuals. Naivety among CD8 cells was defined by CD45RO negativity and positive CCR7 selection, thereby excluding terminally differentiated effector memory CD45RA+ cells. Profiled with immunoSEQ multiplex PCR; TCRdb holds only in-frame clones, not every one. This repertoire shows 660,000 or so clones, 95% to 97% found once; its top ten account for about 0.11%. The sequencing input was naive CD8+ T cells sorted from blood. These receptors came from a woman under 40 in good health.

The chain has TRBV19 and TRBJ2-3, with TRBD2 matching 12 bases. Per the germline V gene, CDR1 is LNHDA and CDR2 is SQIVND (reference sequence). The trim removed 5 bases at V and 5 bases at J, leaving 11 bases unmatched. The CDR3 contains 17 residues. The DNA for the CDR3 is TGTGCCAGTAGTCCTAGACTAGCGGGAGAAGAGGGAGATACGCAGTATTTT. It specifies CASSPRLAGEEGDTQYF.

CDR3: CASSKRTGIPYEQYF. In DNA, the CDR3 is TGTGCCAGCAGCAAACGTACAGGGATTCCCTACGAGCAGTACTTC. The chain is built from TRBV21-1 and TRBJ2-7; the DNA was not used to check the table's D call, TRBD1. TRBV21-1 is deemed a pseudogene. This CDR3 contains 15 residues.

The chain has TRBV27 and TRBJ2-7; 10 positions agree with TRBD2. In germline, CDR1 is MNHEY, CDR2 SMNVEV (reference sequence). There are 15 residues in the CDR3. V shed 3 bases and J 4 bases; nucleotides not matched to a gene: 6. The CDR3 region is CASSFASGSRYEQYF. CDR3 coding DNA: TGTGCCAGCAGTTTTGCTAGCGGGAGTAGGTACGAGCAGTACTTC.

Worth noting for this clone: A much larger clone is a single base away; this may be a read error. The V call is TRBV5-1, the J call TRBJ2-7, with D uncertain. Looked up from germline, CDR1 is SGHRS and CDR2 is YFSETQ. V was clipped by 1 base and J by 3 bases, with 2 bases between them. The CDR3 totals 11 residues. The CDR3 DNA sequence: TGCGCCAGCAGCTTGCGCTACGAGCAGTACTTC. Translation gives CASSLRYEQYF.

The V and J genes are TRBV2 and TRBJ1-1, with D possibly TRBD1 on 6 matching bases. The CDR3 loop spans 17 amino acids. V dropped 1 base and J dropped 5 bases, with 20 bases sitting between them. The V gene's germline CDR1 is SNHLY and CDR2 FYNNEI. CDR3 loop: CASSEDRARMVRTEAFF. In nucleotides, the CDR3 is TGTGCCAGCAGTGAAGACAGGGCTAGAATGGTTAGGACTGAAGCTTTCTTT.

The chain employs TRBV14 and TRBJ1-4; the D is unclear. The ends were cut back, 0 bases at V and 0 bases at J, with 11 bases in the middle. Germline V gene sequence: CDR1 SGHDN, CDR2 FVKESK. CDR3 size: 17 residues. CDR3 residues: CASSQDRREATNEKLFF. The CDR3 nucleotides read TGTGCCAGCAGCCAAGATAGAAGAGAAGCAACTAATGAAAAACTGTTTTTT.

This clone was recorded a few times. This sequence joins TRBV11-2 and TRBJ1-1, with a possible D match to TRBD1 (5 bases). CDR3 length equals 15 residues. Germline CDR1 SGHAT, CDR2 FQNNGV. V was shortened by 0 bases and J by 3 bases, with 11 bases between the two germline ends. The DNA for the CDR3 is TGTGCCAGCAGCTTAGAACCCGGGGGTGACACTGAAGCTTTCTTT. Its protein is CASSLEPGGDTEAFF.

This sequence joins TRBV6-6 and TRBJ1-2; no firm D call. The CDR3 loop spans 11 amino acids. The V end lost 7 bases, the J end lost 5 bases, and 8 bases lay between the germline ends. CDR1 and CDR2 from the germline V gene are MNHNY and SVGAGI (reference sequence). CDR3 sequence reads: CASTDDYGYTF. DNA for the CDR3: TGTGCCAGCACAGATGATTATGGCTACACCTTC.